The entry below describes one TCR beta chain. Amplification used 60 Vbeta primers and 13 Jbeta primers. Produced via immunoSEQ multiplex PCR; TCRdb's table is partial and in-frame only. The sample lists around 140,000 clones; approximately 80% were seen once. The data derive from a study of cytomegalovirus exposure and HLA in healthy donors. CDR1 and CDR2 from the germline V gene are MNHEY and SVGAGI. The CDR3 loop spans 14 amino acids. V gave up 4 bases and J gave up 7 bases, with 16 bases separating them. Source material: PBMCs. The chain couples TRBV6-5 to TRBJ1-2; D is possibly TRBD1 (5 bases). This clonotype was obtained from a woman between 35 and 50 years old in good health and CMV-seropositive. Here the CDR3 reads CASSSQGDLGGYTF. The CDR3 region has the DNA TGTGCCAGCAGTTCCCAAGGGGATTTGGGTGGCTACACCTTC.